This T cell receptor (beta chain) was identified in a study of shared clonotypes between healthy human individuals. The overall study: Each donor's CD4 naive and CD4 memory cells filled three plates apiece, CD8 naive two, and CD8 memory one.

This CDR3 region has 13 residues. In germline, CDR1 is SGHVS, CDR2 FQNEAQ. V was cut by 2 bases and J by 14 bases, with 15 bases left in between. Replicate PCRs from sorted subsets contained about 200 ng DNA, which is around 29,000 T cell genomes. Repertoires were generated with immunoSEQ multiplex PCR, while TCRdb's copy carries only in-frame clones and drops some. The sample carries about 2,100,000 clones, under 95% recorded once. Terminally differentiated effector memory CD45RA+ cells were left out of the naive CD8 fraction, which was CD45RO-negative and positively selected for CCR7. V gene TRBV7-8 combines with J gene TRBJ1-4; D not resolved. This receptor was taken from a man younger than 35 in good health. Some clones in this sample may be carry-over from other donors' samples. Material: naive CD8+ T cells from PBMCs. CDR3: CASSLNPAVPLFF. In DNA, the CDR3 is TGTGCCAGCAGCTTAAATCCGGCAGTGCCCCTGTTTTTT.